These 26 T cell receptor beta chains came from one sample sequenced in a study of shared clonotypes between healthy human individuals. Sequencing used immunoSEQ multiplex PCR; TCRdb keeps in-frame clones, though not all of them. The data hold about 1.1 million clones, with 60% to 85% observed a single time. The sample comprised memory CD4+ T cells from PBMCs. The subset denotes: CD45RA-negative fraction. These receptors came from a man aged 18 to 29 in good health. Some clones in this sample may be carry-over from other donors' samples.

In this sample, this clone turned up many times. V and J are TRBV7-2 and TRBJ1-2, with 7 positions matching TRBD1. The V gene's germline CDR1 is SGHTA and CDR2 FQGNSA. The junction had 11 bases not matched to a gene; V was cut back by 1 base and J by 0 bases. This CDR3 has 18 residues. In DNA, the CDR3 is TGTGCCAGCAGCTTAGGCTTCACAAGCAGGGGGACTAACTATGGCTACACCTTC. This translates into CASSLGFTSRGTNYGYTF.

This sequence joins TRBV4-3 and TRBJ2-5; TRBD2 matches at 8 bases. CDR3 size: 17 residues. V was pared by 2 bases and J by 4 bases, with 12 bases of the junction left unmatched. Per the germline V gene, CDR1 is LGHNA and CDR2 is YSLEER. The CDR3 loop is CASSQQRNTGGGETQYF. The CDR3 bases are TGCGCCAGCAGCCAACAAAGGAACACCGGGGGGGGAGAGACCCAGTACTTC.

This clone was counted between two and nine times. The CDR3 DNA is TGTGCCAGCAGCCAAGCCGCTAGCACCTACGAGCAGTACTTC. Its translation is CASSQAASTYEQYF. This chain joins TRBV4-2 and TRBJ2-7; D is possibly TRBD2 (5 bases). Germline V gene sequence: CDR1 LGHNA, CDR2 YNFKEQ. Trimming took off 1 base at V and 2 bases at J, with 9 bases between the two ends. This CDR3 is 14 amino acids long.

The genes are TRBV5-1 and TRBJ2-7; 7 bases line up with TRBD2. Trimming removed 1 base from V and 4 bases from J; junction bases left unmatched: 5. The CDR3 spans 14 residues. Germline-derived CDR1 and CDR2 are SGHRS and YFSETQ. As DNA, the CDR3 is TGCGCCAGCAGCTTGTCGCTAGCGGCGTACGAGCAGTACTTC. Translated: CASSLSLAAYEQYF.

As for this clone: The sample carries other DNA sequences with the same CDR3. The chain links TRBV9 to TRBJ1-5, with D perhaps matching TRBD1 (6 bases). The V end was cut by 0 bases, the J end by 0 bases, with 7 bases between. The CDR3 extends over 15 amino acids. The germline gives CDR1 SGDLS, CDR2 YYNGEE. The CDR3 region has the DNA TGTGCCAGCAGCGTAGCAGGGGATAGCAATCAGCCCCAGCATTTT. It yields the protein CASSVAGDSNQPQHF.

This clone was observed once. The V gene is TRBV7-8, the J gene TRBJ2-5; TRBD2 matches at 9 bases. The germline gives CDR1 SGHVS, CDR2 FQNEAQ. CDR3 size: 15 residues. Trimming removed 2 bases from V and 2 bases from J; junction bases left unmatched: 3. CDR3 bases: TGTGCCAGCAGCTTATTACTAGCGGGTCAAGAGACCCAGTACTTC. This encodes CASSLLLAGQETQYF.

The V and J genes are TRBV14 and TRBJ1-4, with D perhaps TRBD1 (5 bases). Trimming shortened V by 4 bases and J by 7 bases, and 13 bases separated the two germline ends. The V gene's germline CDR1 is SGHDN and CDR2 FVKESK. There are 14 residues in the CDR3. CDR3 in amino acids: CASSRDSWSEKLFF. CDR3 nucleotide sequence: TGTGCCAGCAGCCGGGACTCTTGGAGTGAAAAACTGTTTTTT. Full variable domain (remainder filled in from reference TRBV14 and TRBJ1-4): EAGVTQFPSHSVIEKGQTVTLRCDPISGHDNLYWYRRVMGKEIKFLLHFVKESKQDESGMPNNRFLAERTGGTYSTLKVQPAELEDSGVYFCASSRDSWSEKLFFGSGTQLSVL.

Regarding this clone: Other nucleotide sequences in the sample specify the same CDR3. This chain joins TRBV20-1 and TRBJ2-7; D gene uncertain. CDR1 and CDR2 from the germline V gene are DFQATT and SNEGSKA (reference sequence). This CDR3 spans 11 amino acids. Trimming pared 3 bases from V and 2 bases from J, leaving 5 bases between. CDR3 nucleotides: TGCAGTGCTAGGGGGACCTACGAGCAGTACTTC. Encoded protein: CSARGTYEQYF.

The chain links TRBV27 to TRBJ2-1; perhaps TRBD2 as D (6 bases). This CDR3 region has 13 residues. CDR1 is MNHEY and CDR2 is SMNVEV in the germline V gene (reference sequence). With 5 bases removed from V and 3 bases from J, the gap between germline ends came to 8 bases. The CDR3 nucleotides read TGTGCCAGCAGTCGGGGACTCTACAATGAGCAGTTCTTC. Its translation: CASSRGLYNEQFF.

This clone was observed a single time. The V call is TRBV7-9, the J call TRBJ2-1; 13 bases align to TRBD2. CDR1 and CDR2 from the germline V gene are SEHNR and FQNEAQ (reference sequence). Losses at the gene ends were 5 bases for V and 6 bases for J; bases not matched to a gene: 4. The CDR3 has 15 residues. The CDR3 protein is CASSRRLAGGNEQFF. The CDR3 nucleotides read TGTGCCAGCAGCCGGAGACTAGCGGGAGGCAATGAGCAGTTCTTC.

This chain uses TRBV18 with TRBJ1-1; TRBD1 might be the D (5 bases). CDR3 size: 14 residues. The germline CDR1 and CDR2 sequences are KGHSH and LQKENI. V lost 6 bases, J lost 7 bases, and 18 bases lay in between. The CDR3 DNA follows: TGTGCCAGCTCCCTCAATGGACGGCAGGGTGAAGCTTTCTTT. It specifies CASSLNGRQGEAFF.

This clone was picked up one time. The CDR3 loop reads CASSYGLYSGYTF. In nucleotides, the CDR3 is TGTGCCAGCAGTTACGGGTTGTATAGTGGCTACACCTTC. This chain connects TRBV6-5 to TRBJ1-2; unclear D gene. The V gene lost 2 bases and the J gene lost 7 bases, with 11 bases spanning the gap. This CDR3 has 13 amino acids. Germline CDR1 reads MNHEY; CDR2 reads SVGAGI.

The rearrangement uses TRBV6-6 and TRBJ2-5, with 9 bases lining up with TRBD1. V lost 6 bases, J lost 5 bases, and 13 bases stayed unmatched. Germline values: CDR1 MNHNY, CDR2 SVGAGI (reference sequence). The CDR3 is 16 amino acids. Written as DNA, the CDR3 is TGTGCCAGCAGCCGTCTAGGACAGGGGCTGGGGGAGACCCAGTACTTC. It encodes CASSRLGQGLGETQYF.

The table lists this clone with many counts. Other DNA sequences within the sample encode an identical CDR3. V gene TRBV30 combines with J gene TRBJ1-5; 8 positions agree with TRBD1. CDR1 is GTSNPN, CDR2 SVGIG, per germline (reference sequence). The CDR3 runs to 16 residues. V shed 7 bases and J 0 bases; nucleotides not matched to a gene: 11. Here the CDR3 DNA reads TGTGCCTACCCGGACAGGGCAGCCTATAGCAATCAGCCCCAGCATTTT. Protein: CAYPDRAAYSNQPQHF.

The V gene is TRBV7-8, the J gene TRBJ2-3; D is unresolved. CDR1 is SGHVS and CDR2 is FQNEAQ in the germline V gene. Trimming removed 6 bases at V and 4 bases at J, with 11 bases between. The length of the CDR3 is 13 residues. Written as DNA, the CDR3 is TGTGCCAGCAGGGTTAGTGGGGCAGATACGCAGTATTTT. Its protein product is CASRVSGADTQYF.

This clone turned up a few times. The chain carries TRBV5-1 and TRBJ2-5; 11 bases are a match to TRBD2. CDR3 length equals 15 residues. Unmatched junction bases numbered 4, after V lost 1 base and J lost 5 bases. Germline loops: CDR1 SGHRS, CDR2 YFSETQ. In nucleotides, the CDR3 is TGCGCCAGCAGCTTGATACTAGCGGGAGTGGAGACCCAGTACTTC. Translation gives CASSLILAGVETQYF.

This clone was counted between two and nine times. The CDR3 nucleotides read TGTGCCACCAGCAGAGATCGTTCCCAGTACGAGCAGTACTTC. Translated, it gives CATSRDRSQYEQYF. This chain joins TRBV15 and TRBJ2-7, with D hard to call. The CDR3 is 14 residues long. Germline V gene data show CDR1 as LNHNV and CDR2 as YYDKDF (reference sequence). V was clipped by 0 bases and J by 4 bases, with 10 bases between them.

This clone was observed a handful of times. CDR3 in amino acids: CAISESRKGRYNEQFF. CDR3 nucleotide sequence: TGTGCCATCAGTGAGTCTCGTAAGGGCCGCTACAATGAGCAGTTCTTC. V usage is TRBV10-3 and J usage is TRBJ2-1; unclear D gene. Germline CDR1 ENHRY, CDR2 SYGVKD. There are 16 residues in the CDR3. Trimming removed 0 bases from V and 3 bases from J, with 12 bases in between.

The chain links TRBV14 to TRBJ1-4, with D possibly matching TRBD1 (5 bases). Between the trimmed V and J ends, which lost 2 bases and 2 bases, there was a span of 12 bases. Germline V gene lookup returns CDR1 SGHDN and CDR2 FVKESK. The CDR3 consists of 16 residues. The CDR3 DNA follows: TGTGCCAGCAGCCAAAAAAGGGGCAGTACTAATGAAAAACTGTTTTTT. Its protein is CASSQKRGSTNEKLFF.

V gene TRBV5-1 combines with J gene TRBJ2-2; the D gene is possibly TRBD2 (5 bases). Germline V gives CDR1 SGHRS, CDR2 YFSETQ. CDR3 length equals 16 residues. V was cut by 0 bases and J by 0 bases, with 9 bases left in between. The CDR3 DNA reads TGCGCCAGCAGCTTGGTAGGGAGCTCGAACACCGGGGAGCTGTTTTTT. Its protein product is CASSLVGSSNTGELFF.

The chain uses TRBV19 and TRBJ2-1, with D possibly matching TRBD1 (5 bases). The CDR3 length is 15 residues. V lost 8 bases and J 0 bases, leaving 14 bases between the germline ends. Germline V gene sequence: CDR1 LNHDA, CDR2 SQIVND (reference sequence). The CDR3 sequence is CASEVRASSYNEQFF. The DNA of the CDR3 is TGTGCCAGTGAAGTCAGGGCATCCTCCTACAATGAGCAGTTCTTC. Based on the CDR3 plus reference TRBV19 and TRBJ2-1, the full variable domain is DGGITQSPKYLFRKEGQNVTLSCEQNLNHDAMYWYRQDPGQGLRLIYYSQIVNDFQKGDIAEGYSVSREKKESFPLTVTSAQKNPTAFYLCASEVRASSYNEQFFGPGTRLTVL.

This clone came up a few times. DNA for the CDR3: TGCGCCAGCGCTTTCTCCCTCGAGAATTACGAGCAGTACTTC. Protein sequence: CASAFSLENYEQYF. The genes are TRBV5-1 and TRBJ2-7, with D unresolved. The CDR3 spans 14 residues. Germline V CDR1 and CDR2: SGHRS, YFSETQ. V was clipped by 7 bases and J by 4 bases, with 18 bases between them. Full variable domain (remainder filled in from reference TRBV5-1 and TRBJ2-7): KAGVTQTPRYLIKTRGQQVTLSCSPISGHRSVSWYQQTPGQGLQFLFEYFSETQRNKGNFPGRFSGRQFSNSRSEMNVSTLELGDSALYLCASAFSLENYEQYFGPGTRLTVT.

Worth noting for this clone: The junction does not match germline at one end; this may be a read error. CDR3 protein: CASSQLRGGHNGQFF. CDR3 bases: TGTGCCAGCAGCCAGTTGCGGGGAGGTCACAATGGGCAGTTCTTC. The rearrangement joins TRBV11-2 to TRBJ2-1, with a tentative D call TRBD2 (6 bases). The CDR3 contains 15 residues. Germline CDR1 reads SGHAT; CDR2 reads FQNNGV.

The rearrangement joins TRBV5-1 to TRBJ2-7; D remains ambiguous. CDR3 size: 14 residues. The V end lost 7 bases, the J end lost 5 bases, and 19 bases lay between the germline ends. CDR1 is SGHRS and CDR2 is YFSETQ in the germline V gene. CDR3 DNA: TGCGCCAGCGGCCTACAGAAGCCAGAGGACGAGCAGTACTTC. This codes for CASGLQKPEDEQYF.

The chain employs TRBV6-1 and TRBJ1-2, with a tentative D call TRBD1 (5 bases). Germline-derived CDR1 and CDR2 are MNHNS and SASEGT. Trimming removed 4 bases from V and 4 bases from J, with 10 bases in between. CDR3 length equals 13 residues. Here the CDR3 reads CASSGRQSYGYTF. The CDR3 nucleotides are TGTGCCAGCAGTGGCCGACAGTCCTATGGCTACACCTTC.

A few counts support this clone. The V and J genes are TRBV6-5 and TRBJ1-2; unclear D gene. Germline CDR1 and CDR2: MNHEY and SVGAGI. Trimming cost V 6 bases and J 0 bases, with 14 bases left between them. The CDR3 sequence is 15 residues long. CDR3 bases: TGTGCCAGCAGCGACCCAAAGCTGGCTAACTATGGCTACACCTTC. This sequence encodes CASSDPKLANYGYTF.